A single sample gave rise to the 20 T cell receptor beta chains below, sequenced in a study of blood T cell repertoires in COVID-19. Here immunoSEQ multiplex PCR was the method, and the copy in TCRdb shows in-frame clones only, minus some. The sample records under 300,000 clones, about 80% being singletons. The sequencing sample was made of peripheral blood. Every receptor here comes from a woman aged 80 or older with acute or convalescent COVID-19.

The chain links TRBV15 to TRBJ2-1, with D uncertain. Per the germline V gene, CDR1 is LNHNV and CDR2 is YYDKDF (reference sequence). The ends were cut back, 7 bases at V and 6 bases at J, with 19 bases in the middle. The CDR3 runs to 15 residues. Here the CDR3 DNA reads TGTGCCACCACCACCACTCGCGGCCCCTCCAATGAGCAGTTCTTC. It yields the protein CATTTTRGPSNEQFF.

The V gene is TRBV24-1, the J gene TRBJ2-1; weak D call: TRBD1 (5 bases). CDR1 and CDR2 (germline): KGHDR, SFDVKD. This CDR3 has 15 residues. The germline V and J ends were trimmed by 2 bases and 5 bases, with 12 bases remaining between them. This CDR3 is CATSDSFRQNNEQFF. For the CDR3, the DNA is TGTGCCACCAGTGATTCTTTTAGACAGAACAATGAGCAGTTCTTC.

The V gene is TRBV20-1, the J gene TRBJ1-2, with D unclear. Trimming removed 6 bases from V and 7 bases from J, with 9 bases in between. Germline V CDR1 and CDR2: DFQATT, SNEGSKA (reference sequence). The CDR3 runs to 10 residues. This CDR3 is CSAAEVGYTF. CDR3 nucleotides: TGCAGTGCGGCCGAGGTTGGCTACACCTTC.

A single count supports this clone. The sample holds other DNA sequences that translate to the same CDR3. This chain connects TRBV11-2 to TRBJ1-6; D might be TRBD1 (6 bases). Trimming stripped 1 base from V and 7 bases from J, with 11 bases between. CDR1 SGHAT and CDR2 FQNNGV come from the germline V gene. The CDR3 covers 15 residues. As DNA, the CDR3 is TGTGCCAGCAGCTTAGTGGGCAGGGGCAATTCACCCCTCCACTTT. Its protein is CASSLVGRGNSPLHF. The variable domain in full, with the rest retrieved from reference TRBV11-2 and TRBJ1-6, is EAGVAQSPRYKIIEKRQSVAFWCNPISGHATLYWYQQILGQGPKLLIQFQNNGVVDDSQLPKDRFSAERLKGVDSTLKIQPAKLEDSAVYLCASSLVGRGNSPLHFGNGTRLTVT.

The genes are TRBV6-6 and TRBJ2-3; unclear D gene. The CDR3 extends over 13 amino acids. Germline V gene data show CDR1 as MNHNY and CDR2 as SVGAGI (reference sequence). Trimming shortened V by 9 bases and J by 0 bases, and 10 bases separated the two germline ends. This CDR3 is CASATPSTDTQYF. The CDR3 nucleotides are TGTGCCAGTGCGACTCCTAGCACAGATACGCAGTATTTT.

The chain has TRBV12-5 and TRBJ2-5; no reliable D call. V lost 0 bases to trimming and J lost 7 bases, with 15 bases between them. The CDR3 sequence is 15 residues long. The germline gives CDR1 LGHNT, CDR2 FRNRAP. CDR3 in DNA: TGTGCTAGTGGTTTGGTTTCCGTTGGCGGCGGGACCCAGTACTTC. Encoded protein: CASGLVSVGGGTQYF.

This clone was found many times. This chain uses TRBV7-9 with TRBJ2-7; perhaps TRBD2 as D (5 bases). The V end was cut by 4 bases, the J end by 6 bases, with 16 bases between. Looked up from germline, CDR1 is SEHNR and CDR2 is FQNEAQ (reference sequence). This CDR3 contains 14 residues. The CDR3 region has the DNA TGTGCCAGCAGCTCCCTAGGGAGCGTAGCCGAGCAGTACTTC. It encodes CASSSLGSVAEQYF.

This rearrangement joins TRBV4-3 to TRBJ2-2; 8 bases line up with TRBD1. Germline V gives CDR1 LGHNA, CDR2 YSLEER. With V trimmed by 1 base and J by 13 bases, 8 bases remained unmatched. The CDR3 runs 14 residues. This CDR3 reads CASSQGDRGGGLFF. CDR3 coding DNA: TGCGCCAGCAGCCAAGGAGACAGGGGTGGAGGGCTGTTTTTT.

This clone was seen once. The CDR3 here is CASSQDWPGGSETQYF. CDR3 coding DNA: TGCGCCAGCAGCCAAGATTGGCCAGGGGGCTCAGAGACCCAGTACTTC. The rearrangement joins TRBV4-1 to TRBJ2-5, with 8 bases identical to TRBD1. V lost 0 bases, J lost 4 bases, and 7 bases stayed unmatched. The CDR3 consists of 16 residues. CDR1 is MGHRA, CDR2 YSYEKL, per germline.

This chain joins TRBV19 and TRBJ1-5; D might be TRBD1 (5 bases). Germline CDR1 reads LNHDA; CDR2 reads SQIVND (reference sequence). This CDR3 has 17 residues. Trimming shortened V by 2 bases and J by 0 bases, and 14 bases separated the two germline ends. CDR3 residues: CASSISRGGNSNQPQHF. DNA for the CDR3: TGTGCCAGTAGTATATCGAGGGGAGGGAATAGCAATCAGCCCCAGCATTTT.

This clone was found a few times. The chain uses TRBV28 and TRBJ2-7; D is ambiguous. Trimming cost V 5 bases and J 4 bases, with 6 bases left between them. The CDR3 has 11 amino acids. The germline V gene has CDR1 MDHEN and CDR2 SYDVKM. The CDR3 loop reads CASSRVYEQYF. In DNA, the CDR3 is TGTGCCAGCAGTCGAGTATACGAGCAGTACTTC.

The gene calls are TRBV28 and TRBJ1-2; 9 nucleotides align to TRBD1. Trimming took 5 bases from V and 6 from J; bases not matched to a gene: 1. The CDR3 is 12 residues long. Germline loops: CDR1 MDHEN, CDR2 SYDVKM. Written as DNA, the CDR3 is TGTGCCAGCAGTCGACAGGGGGATGGCTACACCTTC. Amino acids: CASSRQGDGYTF.

The CDR3 sequence: CASQKFLGTDNSPLHF. DNA for the CDR3: TGCGCAAGCCAGAAATTCCTTGGGACAGATAATTCACCCCTCCACTTT. The chain carries TRBV4-1 and TRBJ1-6, with TRBD1 matching 7 bases. Germline V gene data show CDR1 as MGHRA and CDR2 as YSYEKL. The CDR3 covers 16 residues.

The CDR3 sequence is CASRRDRENTEAFF. For the CDR3, the DNA is TGTGCCAGCCGTCGGGACAGGGAGAACACTGAAGCTTTCTTT. The chain recombines TRBV6-5 with TRBJ1-1; 9 bases line up with TRBD1. Germline V lookup: CDR1 MNHEY, CDR2 SVGAGI. The CDR3 runs to 14 residues. Trimming at V came to 8 bases and at J to 1 base, leaving 5 bases not matched to a gene.

The CDR3 coding sequence is TGTGCCAGCAGCCTTTTCCTGACTAGCGGGGGCTACAATGAGCAGTTCTTC. This sequence encodes CASSLFLTSGGYNEQFF. The chain combines TRBV14 with TRBJ2-1, with TRBD2 matching over 12 bases. The CDR3 is 17 amino acids. The germline CDR1 and CDR2 sequences are SGHDN and FVKESK. V was pared by 4 bases and J by 3 bases, with 7 bases of the junction left unmatched. The full variable domain, rest sourced from reference TRBV14 and TRBJ2-1, is EAGVTQFPSHSVIEKGQTVTLRCDPISGHDNLYWYRRVMGKEIKFLLHFVKESKQDESGMPNNRFLAERTGGTYSTLKVQPAELEDSGVYFCASSLFLTSGGYNEQFFGPGTRLTVL.

In this sample, this clone turned up a few times. DNA of the CDR3: TGTGCCAGTAGCCTTAACAGATTTGAGCAGTTCTTC. It translates to CASSLNRFEQFF. The V gene is TRBV19, the J gene TRBJ2-1, with D hard to call. Germline V gene data show CDR1 as LNHDA and CDR2 as SQIVND (reference sequence). The CDR3 runs 12 residues. V lost 6 bases to trimming and J lost 9 bases, with 12 bases between them.

The rearrangement links TRBV5-1 to TRBJ1-4, with 8 positions matching TRBD1. The CDR3 consists of 15 residues. Losses at the gene ends were 6 bases for V and 4 bases for J; bases not matched to a gene: 8. The V gene's germline CDR1 is SGHRS and CDR2 YFSETQ. In nucleotides, the CDR3 is TGCGCCAGCAAACCCCCAGGGGGCAGTAATGAAAAACTGTTTTTT. It codes for CASKPPGGSNEKLFF. The variable domain in full, completed from reference TRBV5-1 and TRBJ1-4, reads KAGVTQTPRYLIKTRGQQVTLSCSPISGHRSVSWYQQTPGQGLQFLFEYFSETQRNKGNFPGRFSGRQFSNSRSEMNVSTLELGDSALYLCASKPPGGSNEKLFFGSGTQLSVL.

This chain joins TRBV19 and TRBJ2-1, with D perhaps TRBD2 (6 bases). Trimming took off 1 base at V and 0 bases at J, with 13 bases between the two ends. In germline, CDR1 is LNHDA, CDR2 SQIVND (reference sequence). The CDR3 is 17 residues long. The CDR3 here is CASSIGRGLSSYNEQFF. The CDR3 DNA sequence: TGTGCCAGTAGTATAGGGAGGGGCCTATCCTCCTACAATGAGCAGTTCTTC. Variable domain in full (rest from reference TRBV19 and TRBJ2-1): DGGITQSPKYLFRKEGQNVTLSCEQNLNHDAMYWYRQDPGQGLRLIYYSQIVNDFQKGDIAEGYSVSREKKESFPLTVTSAQKNPTAFYLCASSIGRGLSSYNEQFFGPGTRLTVL.

The J gene is TRBJ1-2, the V gene TRBV5-1; TRBD1 is a possible D gene (6 bases). This CDR3 is built from 15 residues. Per germline, CDR1 SGHRS and CDR2 YFSETQ. V lost 3 bases to trimming and J lost 1 base, with 13 bases between them. CDR3 nucleotides: TGCGCCAGCAGCTGGGGGACACCGGATAACTATGGCTACACCTTC. Amino acids: CASSWGTPDNYGYTF. Complete variable domain (other parts from reference TRBV5-1 and TRBJ1-2): KAGVTQTPRYLIKTRGQQVTLSCSPISGHRSVSWYQQTPGQGLQFLFEYFSETQRNKGNFPGRFSGRQFSNSRSEMNVSTLELGDSALYLCASSWGTPDNYGYTFGSGTRLTVV.

The V and J genes are TRBV6-4 and TRBJ1-6; D is perhaps TRBD1 (6 bases). The CDR3 is made up of 14 amino acids. Trimming shortened V by 6 bases and J by 7 bases, and 13 bases separated the two germline ends. CDR1 MRHNA and CDR2 SNTAGT come from the germline V gene. CDR3 bases: TGTGCCAGCAGCCTGACAGGAACGAATTCACCCCTCCACTTT. As protein: CASSLTGTNSPLHF.